This entry describes one TCR beta chain. Its antigen is unknown. No base quality information exists; no much larger clone differs at one position. Taken from the germline V gene, the CDR1 and CDR2 loops are SGHVS and FQNEAQ. The CDR3 runs 16 amino acids, cysteine and phenylalanine included. The sequence is cut down to CDR3 DNA, 48 bases in frame from base 1. Ends trimmed: V by 5 bases, J by 0 bases; bases unmatched to a gene: 3. The library relied on the immunoSEQ multiplex PCR assay. Deep sequencing of rearranged TCR beta loci, alongside multiparametric flow cytometry, was used to profile T cell repertoires. TCRdb limited this immuneACCESS table to in-frame rearrangements with V and J called. A share of clones is missing; checked studies link under half to unresolved V genes, and the rest is unexplained. Within this sample are around 70,000 clones, with 85% to 95% of them counted one time only. Of the sample, around 2.2% falls within the top ten clones.

The data stem from a study of lymphopenia after photon versus proton radiotherapy (dated by TCRdb to between 2019 and 2020). About the full investigation: Photon and proton radiation therapy were compared by the study for their immunological effects in patients with gastrointestinal tumors who developed high-grade lymphopenia. The cohort included around 22 patients with gastrointestinal tumors who developed lymphopenia after receiving either photon or proton therapy. The study was designed to characterize how the impact on the immune system differs between the two radiation modalities. Results and caveats for the whole study, not just this receptor: After the lymphocyte count nadir, photon-treated repertoires showed oligoclonal expansion, especially of CD8+ Temra cells, which drove the drop in diversity. Across the cohort, a larger post-nadir drop in TCR diversity was inversely correlated with overall survival time among patients who died. Proton-treated patients stayed relatively stable during treatment, while photon-treated patients lost naive T cells and TCR diversity and gained effector/memory populations. The survival association was assessed only in patients who died, and better survival with proton therapy was presented by the authors as a possibility rather than a demonstrated result.

The specimen was peripheral blood, collected from a patient treated with photon-based radiotherapy. The rearrangement joined TRBV7-8 to TRBJ2-5; the junction holds 13 bases that match TRBD2. The receptor comes from a woman aged 40 to 49 with cholangiocarcinoma. The base sequence is TGTGCCAGCAGCCAGGGACTAGCGGGGAACCAAGAGACCCAGTACTTC. The resulting protein is CASSQGLAGNQETQYF. The reference TRBV7-8 and TRBJ2-5 proteins fill in what lies around the CDR3, so the full variable domain reads GAGVSQSPRYKVAKRGQDVALRCDPISGHVSLFWYQQALGQGPEFLTYFQNEAQLDKSGLPSDRFFAERPEGSVSTLKIQRTQQEDSAVYLCASSQGLAGNQETQYFGPGTRLLVL.